The rows below give T cell receptor beta chains drawn from one sample of a study of shared clonotypes between healthy human individuals. Sequencing was performed with immunoSEQ multiplex PCR; in TCRdb, only in-frame clones are kept and a portion is missing. The sample yields approximately 500,000 clones, almost 97% seen once. The specimen was naive CD4+ T cells sorted from blood. These receptors were collected from a young woman in good health. CDR3s include the opening cysteine and the closing phenylalanine or tryptophan. Each record gives: V gene, D gene, J gene, CDR3 protein, CDR3 DNA. The D gene is left open where the match is weak.

>TRBV7-9|.|TRBJ2-1
CASSLEGPSNEQFF
TGTGCCAGCAGCTTAGAGGGACCATCCAATGAGCAGTTCTTC
>TRBV5-1|TRBD1|TRBJ1-2
CASSLTGEYGYTF
TGCGCCAGCAGCCTGACAGGGGAGTATGGCTACACCTTC
>TRBV7-2|TRBD1|TRBJ2-5
CASSVDQGARTQYF
TGTGCCAGCAGCGTCGACCAGGGGGCACGGACCCAGTACTTC
>TRBV10-3|.|TRBJ1-1
CAISEEGSGAFF
TGTGCCATCAGTGAGGAGGGTTCGGGGGCTTTCTTT
>TRBV28|TRBD2|TRBJ2-7
CASSAPGGRRYEQYF
TGTGCCAGCAGTGCCCCCGGCGGGAGGCGGTACGAGCAGTACTTC
>TRBV28|TRBD2|TRBJ2-7
CASTPSGRYEQYF
TGTGCCAGCACCCCTAGCGGGAGGTACGAGCAGTACTTC
>TRBV6-6|.|TRBJ1-4
CASSRYTAGGEKLFF
TGTGCCAGCAGTCGCTACACAGCGGGGGGCGAAAAACTGTTTTTT
>TRBV9|TRBD1|TRBJ2-7
CASSRDRDRAYEQYF
TGTGCCAGCAGCCGTGACCGGGACAGGGCCTACGAGCAGTACTTC
>TRBV10-3|.|TRBJ2-2
CAINRAGGELFF
TGTGCCATCAACAGGGCGGGCGGGGAGCTGTTTTTT
>TRBV30|TRBD2|TRBJ2-3
CAWSSLAGATDTQYF
TGTGCCTGGAGTTCACTAGCGGGAGCGACAGATACGCAGTATTTT
>TRBV28|.|TRBJ1-2
CASRTTGSLVYGYTF
TGTGCCAGCAGAACAACAGGCTCGCTCGTCTATGGCTACACCTTC
>TRBV29-1|.|TRBJ2-1
CSIPRGPLDEQFF
TGCAGCATCCCCCGGGGGCCTCTGGATGAGCAGTTCTTC
>TRBV10-3|.|TRBJ2-7
CAISGQIPEQYF
TGTGCCATCAGTGGGCAGATCCCCGAGCAGTACTTC
>TRBV5-6|TRBD2|TRBJ2-5
CASSLGGLAGVSQETQYF
TGTGCCAGCAGCCTTGGCGGACTAGCGGGAGTCAGCCAAGAGACCCAGTACTTC
>TRBV4-1|TRBD2|TRBJ2-7
CASSPGGAGLAYEQYF
TGCGCCAGCAGCCCCGGGGGAGCGGGACTAGCGTACGAGCAGTACTTC
>TRBV27|.|TRBJ1-5
CASRQGGDIQGPQHF
TGTGCCAGCAGACAAGGGGGGGACATTCAGGGTCCCCAGCATTTT
>TRBV2|TRBD2|TRBJ2-5
CASIGRLAGGETQYF
TGTGCCAGCATCGGGCGACTAGCGGGAGGAGAGACCCAGTACTTC
>TRBV5-1|.|TRBJ2-1
CASSSDSISYNEQFF
TGCGCCAGCAGCTCGGACAGCATCTCCTACAATGAGCAGTTCTTC